This TCR beta chain was profiled in a study of CD8+ T cells in alopecia areata. Turning to the study itself: Tofacitinib was taken orally by treated patients, and the dose was 5 to 10 mg twice daily. Points from the study as a whole: Clonality in lesional scalp, especially alopecia totalis/universalis, exceeded that of normal scalp. Mouse data revealed clearer TCR sharing than patient data did, a gap possibly tied to HLA.

Turning to this clone: Its antigen remains unknown.

The sequencing template was cDNA reverse transcribed from extracted RNA. Clones were sequenced by immunoSEQ multiplex PCR, and TCRdb holds only the in-frame ones, with some missing. The sample holds some 150,000 clones, roughly 53% seen once. Peripheral blood, together with lesional scalp punch biopsies, was collected from alopecia areata patients. The origin of this receptor is a human donor with alopecia areata. The sequences come from CD4+ T cells sorted from blood, collected at week 0.

The CDR3 bases are TGTGCCAGCAGCTTGTTGACATCGGGCACAGATACGCAGTATTTT. It specifies CASSLLTSGTDTQYF. V and J are TRBV5-4 and TRBJ2-3, with D unresolved. V was trimmed by 1 base and J by 1 base, leaving 10 bases between them. The V gene's germline CDR1 is SGHNT and CDR2 YYREEE (reference sequence). The CDR3 is made up of 15 amino acids.